These 5 T cell receptor beta chains were sequenced from one sample in a study of long-term antiretroviral therapy in people with HIV. Runs used v3.0 of the immunoSEQ assay and were done at survey level. Produced via immunoSEQ multiplex PCR; TCRdb's table is partial and in-frame only. This sample yields under 30,000 clones, of which around four fifths are seen a single time; 4% to 5.5% belongs to the top ten. The specimen was unsorted PBMCs, collected 3 years after starting antiretroviral therapy. The receptor set was obtained from a man between 18 and 35 years old with HIV.

The table lists this clone with a few counts. The chain couples TRBV18 to TRBJ2-5; 14 bases agree with TRBD2. This CDR3 is 16 amino acids long. From germline, CDR1 is KGHSH and CDR2 LQKENI. The trim removed 0 bases at V and 4 bases at J, leaving 1 base unmatched. Here the CDR3 DNA reads TGTGCCAGCTCACCACCCGGGACTAGCGGGGGAGAGACCCAGTACTTC. As protein: CASSPPGTSGGETQYF.

This chain connects TRBV4-1 to TRBJ1-6, with a weak D call TRBD1 (6 bases). The CDR3 runs to 15 residues. The V end was cut by 3 bases, the J end by 6 bases, with 12 bases between. Germline V gives CDR1 MGHRA, CDR2 YSYEKL. The CDR3 loop reads CASSQIRGPNSPLHF. The CDR3 coding sequence is TGCGCCAGCAGCCAGATCCGGGGGCCTAATTCACCCCTCCACTTT.

This chain uses TRBV6-1 with TRBJ2-1; tentatively, D is TRBD1 (5 bases). Germline V gene sequence: CDR1 MNHNS, CDR2 SASEGT. V lost 3 bases to trimming and J lost 3 bases, with 9 bases between them. The CDR3 is 14 residues long. CDR3 bases: TGTGCCAGCAGTGAGACAGATTTCTACAATGAGCAGTTCTTC. Translating it yields CASSETDFYNEQFF.

The chain combines TRBV18 with TRBJ1-5; D might be TRBD1 (5 bases). Trimming removed 3 bases at V and 2 bases at J, with 14 bases between. The CDR3 runs to 16 residues. The germline V gene encodes CDR1 KGHSH and CDR2 LQKENI. The CDR3 loop reads CASSPSAGGGNQPQHF. CDR3 nucleotides: TGTGCCAGCTCACCCTCGGCGGGGGGGGGCAATCAGCCCCAGCATTTT. Together with reference TRBV18 and TRBJ1-5, the CDR3 gives the full variable domain: NAGVMQNPRHLVRRRGQEARLRCSPMKGHSHVYWYRQLPEEGLKFMVYLQKENIIDESGMPKERFSAEFPKEGPSILRIQQVVRGDSAAYFCASSPSAGGGNQPQHFGDGTRLSIL.

This chain links TRBV27 with TRBJ1-6; the match to TRBD1 covers 8 bases. CDR1 and CDR2 (germline): MNHEY, SMNVEV (reference sequence). The CDR3 loop spans 14 amino acids. Trimming took 6 bases from V and 9 from J; bases not matched to a gene: 7. CDR3 sequence reads: CASRRTGFGSPLHF. The CDR3 DNA is TGTGCCAGCAGGCGGACAGGGTTCGGTTCACCCCTCCACTTT.